This paragraph reports one T cell receptor (beta chain). Only a few counts were recorded for this clonotype. No antigen is known for it. Per-base qualities were not stored, and no clone one base away is much larger. The roughly 39 donors, aged about 6 to 95 years, were systemically healthy Caucasian individuals from Russia. Ten milliliters of peripheral blood were drawn from each donor into EDTA-treated Vacutainer tubes. Ficoll-Paque density-gradient centrifugation was used to isolate PBMCs, with at least 7 million per sample. Trizol reagent was used to extract total RNA from the PBMCs, yielding at least 5 micrograms per sample. Naive CD45RAhigh/CD27high T cell percentages were measured by flow cytometry on a PBMC aliquot from every donor. CDR1 and CDR2 are drawn from the germline V gene: LGHNA, YNFKEQ. From the cysteine up to the phenylalanine, the CDR3 has a length of 16 residues. CDR3 DNA is the only sequence kept; it has 48 bases, read in frame from the first base. V is trimmed back by 2 bases and J by 4 bases, and the junction contains 6 bases that no gene match accounts for.

The data stem from a study of blood T cells in healthy people across ages (dated by TCRdb to the mid-2010s). Broadly, across the study: In model experiments, template switching captured roughly one uniquely barcoded TCR beta cDNA molecule for every two T cells. Donors were grouped into four age groups: young (average 16 years), middle-aged (about 40), aged (about 59) and long-lived (about 82). To track age-related changes in TCR beta repertoire diversity, the study relied on deep sequencing normalized with unique cDNA molecular identifiers. For two donors (one aged 18 to 29 and one aged 80 or older), the study analyzed two additional independent replicas of 1 million unique cDNA reads from the same blood draw.

Libraries were prepared through 5' RACE. The sample was run on an Illumina HiSeq 2500. A second PCR of roughly 6 to 11 cycles was run with a J-beta primer mix and a sample-barcoded 5' primer. A unique molecular identifier was introduced onto each TCR beta cDNA molecule by a template-switch 5' adaptor carrying 12 random nucleotides. Each sample yielded at least 2.5 million CDR3-containing paired-end reads. First-strand cDNA was synthesized from all RNA with the Mint cDNA synthesis kit, primed by a TRBC-specific oligonucleotide. Following uracil-DNA glycosylase treatment, a first 18-cycle PCR with universal primers M1SS and BC2_uni_R was performed on all cDNA. From the authors' description of their analysis: Each sample was normalized by randomly selecting 1 million high-quality reads, each carrying a distinct molecular identifier. Instead of being binned into consensus sequences, reads that shared molecular identifiers were thrown out. CDR3 identification, clonotype clustering and error correction used MiTCR with a Q25 quality threshold and the strictest error-elimination algorithm. A nonparametric unseen species model with Euler transformation was used to estimate a lower bound on total TCR beta diversity. TCRdb passed the public sequencing reads through fastp at Q25 and MiXCR, retaining productive beta sequences. Here each entry gathers all rows of one CDR3 protein and keeps the most common genes and DNA. What appears here as the V and J calls and clone size reflects TCRdb's work, not the paper's. This sample is represented by about 800,000 distinct CDR3 sequences; 20% to 25% of them were singletons. The biggest ten clones account for under 4.5% of the sample.

Beyond this particular receptor, the publication reports: Compared with the aged group, the long-lived group had more naive CD4+ T cells, fewer expanded clones and increased TCR diversity, suggesting age selection. Estimates of total diversity based on one million sequenced T cells were considered lower bounds and underestimates. There was a strong correlation between observed TCR beta diversity and the percentage of naive T cells measured by flow cytometry. Because profiling used bulk unsorted PBMCs, naive and antigen-experienced compartments could not be compared conclusively. Donor CMV infection status was unknown, potentially confounding age-related changes in expanded clonotypes. As age increased, observed TCR beta diversity per million T cells dropped in a roughly linear way, and a significant reduction was already evident by age about 40.

These data also featured in a second study, about T cells of mothers and their children. The second study's authors report: Nine systemically healthy Caucasian individuals, comprising three mothers and their six children, were included as donors. cDNA synthesis consumed the entire amount of extracted RNA, loaded at roughly 1.5 ug RNA in each 15 ul reaction. In the second PCR, sample barcodes and 2-4 random nucleotides were introduced via the M1S primer. More than 9.5 million TCR beta CDR3 reads were obtained from each mother, and approximately 3 million reads were obtained from each child. Thymic selection similarly shapes TCR recombination output in related and unrelated pairs, with minor effect from inherited differences. Related mother-child pairs always showed normalized repertoire overlap that was slightly higher than in unrelated mother-child pairs, though the difference was never significant. No persistent microchimeric T cell clones were found, with a detection sensitivity of 75 to 100 clones per million clonotypes. The study used deep NGS to compare TCR beta repertoires of mothers and children, seeking features distinguishing related mother-child pairs from unrelated individuals. On average, the children were around 11 +/- 4 years old, while the mothers were about 37 +/- 4 years old. After adapters were ligated using NEBNext reagents, the libraries underwent 100+100 nt paired-end sequencing on an Illumina HiSeq 2000. To prevent cross-contamination, the mother and child libraries were prepared one month apart and sequenced in separate runs. Each donor had between about 450,000 and 2,200,000 distinct TCR beta clonotypes identified. Naive TCR beta clonotypes were estimated from low-frequency clonotypes matched to each donor's FACS-determined naive share, without sorting.

The sequence was collected from a boy aged 5-17 years in good health. Sequencing was done on a sample of blood. Recombination linked TRBV4-2 to TRBJ2-5; TRBD2 lines up with 11 middle nucleotides. The CDR3 reads CASSQQLSGRGETQYF. The DNA is TGTGCCAGCAGCCAACAACTTAGCGGGAGGGGAGAGACCCAGTACTTC.